One sample yielded the 28 T cell receptor beta chains listed below, sequenced in a study of blood T cell repertoires in COVID-19. The protocol was immunoSEQ multiplex PCR, while the TCRdb copy is restricted to in-frame clones and leaves out a portion. This table holds tens of thousands of clones, around 80% found once. The specimen sequenced was peripheral blood. The receptor source for this set is a man in his sixties with acute or convalescent COVID-19.

The chain recombines TRBV3-1 (or the pseudogene TRBV3-2) with TRBJ2-1, with a weak D call TRBD2 (5 bases). This CDR3 has 13 residues. Looked up from germline, CDR1 is LGHDT and CDR2 is YNNKEL (reference sequence). V dropped 0 bases and J dropped 9 bases, with 9 bases sitting between them. The CDR3 DNA follows: TGTGCCAGCAGCCAAGAGCGGGTCGGTGAGCAGTTCTTC. This encodes CASSQERVGEQFF.

This chain links TRBV7-2 with TRBJ1-1; 7 bases map to TRBD1. CDR3 size: 13 residues. Germline CDR1 and CDR2: SGHTA and FQGNSA. The trim removed 5 bases at V and 8 bases at J, leaving 8 bases unmatched. The DNA for the CDR3 is TGTGCCAGCAGCACACGGACAGGACGGGAAGCTTTCTTT. It codes for CASSTRTGREAFF.

This sequence joins TRBV19 and TRBJ2-1, with D possibly matching TRBD2 (6 bases). The CDR3 totals 15 residues. CDR1 LNHDA and CDR2 SQIVND come from the germline V gene (reference sequence). The V and J ends lost 1 base and 0 bases respectively, with 7 bases between them. CDR3 nucleotides: TGTGCCAGTAGTATAGGTAGCGGCTCCTACAATGAGCAGTTCTTC. Translation gives CASSIGSGSYNEQFF.

The chain is built from TRBV6-5 and TRBJ2-7; 7 nucleotides agree with TRBD1. J was trimmed by 3 bases and V by 6 bases; bases with no gene match: 5. Germline-derived CDR1 and CDR2 are MNHEY and SVGAGI. The CDR3 contains 13 residues. CDR3 in amino acids: CASRRQGLYEQYF. The CDR3 nucleotides read TGTGCCAGCAGGAGACAGGGCCTCTACGAGCAGTACTTC.

This sequence joins TRBV4-3 and TRBJ1-6; 7 bases fit TRBD1. V was pared by 2 bases and J by 1 base, with 8 bases of the junction left unmatched. The CDR3 consists of 18 residues. Germline-derived CDR1 and CDR2 are LGHNA and YSLEER. CDR3 sequence (DNA): TGCGCCAGCAGCCAAACCACAGGGGTGGGTTCCTATAATTCACCCCTCCACTTT. It translates to CASSQTTGVGSYNSPLHF.

The chain couples TRBV6-5 to TRBJ1-3, with D unclear. This CDR3 is built from 13 residues. CDR1 and CDR2 (germline): MNHEY, SVGAGI. The V gene lost 4 bases and the J gene lost 3 bases, with 7 bases spanning the gap. CDR3 sequence reads: CASSLAGGNTIYF. CDR3 bases: TGTGCCAGCAGTTTGGCGGGTGGAAACACCATATATTTT.

This rearrangement joins TRBV11-2 to TRBJ2-2; D not certain. This CDR3 comprises 13 residues. Trimming stripped 3 bases from V and 5 bases from J, with 7 bases between. Germline V lookup: CDR1 SGHAT, CDR2 FQNNGV. Here the CDR3 reads CASSFTDTGELFF. CDR3 nucleotide sequence: TGTGCCAGCAGCTTTACAGATACCGGGGAGCTGTTTTTT.

The V gene is TRBV5-8, the J gene TRBJ1-5, with D perhaps TRBD1 (5 bases). V lost 5 bases and J 5 bases, leaving 17 bases between the germline ends. The CDR3 has 15 residues. Germline V gene data show CDR1 as SGHTS and CDR2 as YDEGEE. The CDR3 DNA is TGTGCCAGCAGTTCCTGGGGCCTAGGGGATCAGCCCCAGCATTTT. This codes for CASSSWGLGDQPQHF. The full variable domain, in which reference TRBV5-8 and TRBJ1-5 provide the parts outside the CDR3, is EAGVTQSPTHLIKTRGQQATLRCSPISGHTSVYWYQQALGLGLQFLLWYDEGEERNRGNFPPRFSGRQFPNYSSELNVNALELEDSALYLCASSSWGLGDQPQHFGDGTRLSIL.

CDR3 sequence reads: CASSALAGRGEQYF. The CDR3 nucleotides read TGTGCCAGCAGCGCACTAGCGGGAAGAGGCGAGCAGTACTTC. This rearrangement joins TRBV6-5 to TRBJ2-7; TRBD2 aligns across 10 bases. Germline CDR1 is MNHEY and CDR2 is SVGAGI. The junction had 8 bases not matched to a gene; V was cut back by 6 bases and J by 6 bases. This CDR3 is 14 amino acids long.

V gene TRBV27 combines with J gene TRBJ1-6; 7 bases match TRBD1. The length of the CDR3 is 13 residues. V was pared by 6 bases and J by 11 bases, with 7 bases of the junction left unmatched. The germline CDR1 and CDR2 sequences are MNHEY and SMNVEV (reference sequence). The DNA for the CDR3 is TGTGCCAGCAGCCAATACAGGGGAACACCCCTCCACTTT. Translating gives CASSQYRGTPLHF.

By share of the sample, this clone is medium-sized. This rearrangement joins TRBV6-4 to TRBJ2-4; TRBD2 might be the D (6 bases). In germline, CDR1 is MRHNA, CDR2 SNTAGT. V lost 3 bases and J 5 bases, leaving 8 bases between the germline ends. This CDR3 is 13 amino acids long. CDR3 protein: CASSEGGENIQYF. CDR3 coding DNA: TGTGCCAGCAGTGAGGGGGGAGAAAACATTCAGTACTTC.

This chain joins TRBV3-1 (or the pseudogene TRBV3-2) and TRBJ2-1; 7 nucleotides agree with TRBD2. CDR1 is LGHDT, CDR2 YNNKEL, per germline (reference sequence). The V gene end was trimmed by 6 bases and the J gene end by 7 bases; junction bases not matched to a gene: 9. CDR3 length: 14 residues. CDR3 sequence: CASSPLGGRNEQFF. In DNA form, the CDR3 reads TGTGCCAGCAGTCCCCTCGGGGGGAGAAATGAGCAGTTCTTC.

In its sample, this clone was seen many times. The chain uses TRBV5-6 and TRBJ1-1; 7 bases are a match to TRBD1. V shed 0 bases and J 2 bases; nucleotides not matched to a gene: 1. This CDR3 is 14 amino acids long. CDR1 and CDR2 from the germline V gene are SGHDT and YYEEEE. The CDR3 nucleotides are TGTGCCAGCAGCTTGGGGACAGGAAACACTGAAGCTTTCTTT. It specifies CASSLGTGNTEAFF. Full variable domain (outside the CDR3, taken from reference TRBV5-6 and TRBJ1-1): DAGVTQSPTHLIKTRGQQVTLRCSPKSGHDTVSWYQQALGQGPQFIFQYYEEEERQRGNFPDRFSGHQFPNYSSELNVNALLLGDSALYLCASSLGTGNTEAFFGQGTRLTVV.

This clone occurred a few times. J is TRBJ2-5 and V is TRBV6-2 or TRBV6-3; D might be TRBD2 (6 bases). The V gene lost 6 bases and the J gene lost 1 base, with 18 bases spanning the gap. From germline, CDR1 is MNHEY and CDR2 SVGEGT. This CDR3 contains 16 residues. The CDR3 region is CASSGRLGLTQETQYF. The CDR3 DNA reads TGTGCCAGCAGCGGACGCTTGGGACTGACCCAAGAGACCCAGTACTTC.

The CDR3 nucleotides read TGTGCCAGCAGCTCGGGGGACAGGCGAAATGAGCAGTTCTTC. Its translation: CASSSGDRRNEQFF. The J gene is TRBJ2-1, the V gene TRBV7-3; TRBD1 aligns across 8 bases. The germline V gene encodes CDR1 SGHTA and CDR2 FQGTGA. J gave up 7 bases and V 4 bases, and 6 bases lay outside the gene matches. CDR3 length equals 14 residues.

The chain couples TRBV24-1 to TRBJ1-2, with TRBD1 identical over 10 bases. This CDR3 region has 14 residues. Germline V gene sequence: CDR1 KGHDR, CDR2 SFDVKD. V trimming: 3 bases; J trimming: 8 bases; junction bases outside the gene matches: 5. Written as DNA, the CDR3 is TGTGCCACCAGTGATGACAGGGGGCGAGGGGGCTACACCTTC. As protein: CATSDDRGRGGYTF.

The rearrangement joins TRBV21-1 to TRBJ2-3; the table names TRBD1, a call not compared with the DNA. TRBV21-1 is shown as a pseudogene. This CDR3 has 14 residues. In DNA form, the CDR3 reads TGTGCCTCAGGGAACAGGGATAGCACAGATACGCAGTATTTT. This translates into CASGNRDSTDTQYF.

The CDR3 DNA follows: TGTGCCAGCTCACCACAGGGTCTGAGCGGGGGGGACAATGAGCAGTTCTTC. It specifies CASSPQGLSGGDNEQFF. V usage is TRBV18 and J usage is TRBJ2-1, with 10 bases aligning to TRBD2. The CDR3 runs 17 residues. The ends lost 1 base at V and 5 bases at J; junction bases unmatched: 8. Germline loops: CDR1 KGHSH, CDR2 LQKENI.

The chain links TRBV7-9 to TRBJ2-7; 15 bases match TRBD2. Losses at the gene ends were 4 bases for V and 12 bases for J; bases not matched to a gene: 1. The germline CDR1 and CDR2 sequences are SEHNR and FQNEAQ (reference sequence). The CDR3 has 12 amino acids. Here the CDR3 DNA reads TGTGCCAGCAGCTCGGGACTAGCGGGAGGGTACTTC. Translating gives CASSSGLAGGYF. The whole variable domain, remainder taken from reference TRBV7-9 and TRBJ2-7, is DTGVSQNPRHKITKRGQNVTFRCDPISEHNRLYWYRQTLGQGPEFLTYFQNEAQLEKSRLLSDRFSAERPKGSFSTLEIQRTEQGDSAMYLCASSSGLAGGYFGPGTRLTVT.

The chain joins TRBV24-1 to TRBJ2-3, with 10 bases fitting TRBD2. Germline CDR1 is KGHDR and CDR2 is SFDVKD. The CDR3 is 16 residues long. The J segment lost 2 bases and the V segment lost 5 bases, leaving 6 bases of the junction unmatched. CDR3 in amino acids: CATSGLAGDPTDTQYF. Here the CDR3 DNA reads TGTGCCACCAGTGGGCTAGCGGGAGACCCCACAGATACGCAGTATTTT.

The chain uses TRBV10-1 and TRBJ2-3, with D possibly matching TRBD2 (6 bases). The V gene lost 5 bases and the J gene lost 0 bases, with 18 bases spanning the gap. The germline V gene encodes CDR1 WNHNN and CDR2 SYGVQD (reference sequence). The CDR3 spans 17 residues. CDR3 residues: CASSRESSGPSTDTQYF. The DNA of the CDR3 is TGCGCCAGCAGTCGGGAGAGTAGCGGACCTAGCACAGATACGCAGTATTTT.

The rearrangement joins TRBV24-1 to TRBJ2-1; D possibly corresponds to TRBD1 (5 bases). Germline V gene sequence: CDR1 KGHDR, CDR2 SFDVKD. V dropped 7 bases and J dropped 3 bases, with 6 bases sitting between them. The CDR3 sequence is 12 residues long. CDR3 residues: CATSQGYNEQFF. The CDR3 DNA follows: TGTGCCACCAGCCAGGGCTACAATGAGCAGTTCTTC.

V gene TRBV15 combines with J gene TRBJ2-3; D not resolved. The germline V gene encodes CDR1 LNHNV and CDR2 YYDKDF (reference sequence). There are 13 residues in the CDR3. Deletions cut 1 base from V and 6 bases from J, with 8 bases between. CDR3 coding DNA: TGTGCCACCAGCAGAGGCCGGTACGATACGCAGTATTTT. Residues: CATSRGRYDTQYF.

This clone was recorded only once. The chain employs TRBV19 and TRBJ1-2, with a weak D call TRBD1 (6 bases). V dropped 5 bases and J dropped 4 bases, with 11 bases sitting between them. The CDR3 is 13 residues long. CDR1 LNHDA and CDR2 SQIVND come from the germline V gene (reference sequence). The CDR3 reads CASSPGTPYGYTF. The CDR3 DNA sequence: TGTGCCAGTAGTCCAGGGACACCCTATGGCTACACCTTC. Full variable domain (remainder filled in from reference TRBV19 and TRBJ1-2): DGGITQSPKYLFRKEGQNVTLSCEQNLNHDAMYWYRQDPGQGLRLIYYSQIVNDFQKGDIAEGYSVSREKKESFPLTVTSAQKNPTAFYLCASSPGTPYGYTFGSGTRLTVV.

The chain recombines TRBV27 with TRBJ2-2; no clear D gene. Trimming took off 6 bases at V and 7 bases at J, with 24 bases between the two ends. Germline V gene lookup returns CDR1 MNHEY and CDR2 SMNVEV (reference sequence). The CDR3 consists of 17 residues. The CDR3 DNA sequence: TGTGCCAGCAGCTCCTCTAAGGTGGTCAGAACGGGCGGGGAGCTGTTTTTT. It translates to CASSSSKVVRTGGELFF.

The gene calls are TRBV11-2 and TRBJ1-5, with 9 nucleotides matching TRBD1. CDR1 SGHAT and CDR2 FQNNGV come from the germline V gene. The J segment lost 5 bases and the V segment lost 5 bases, leaving 7 bases of the junction unmatched. This CDR3 has 15 residues. The CDR3 DNA sequence: TGTGCCAGCAGCCCGGGGACAGGGTGGGATCAGCCCCAGCATTTT. This sequence encodes CASSPGTGWDQPQHF.

The rearrangement joins TRBV29-1 to TRBJ1-3; 8 nucleotides align to TRBD1. The CDR3 runs 15 residues. J gave up 0 bases and V 4 bases, and 5 bases lay outside the gene matches. Germline V lookup: CDR1 SQVTM, CDR2 ANQGSEA. The DNA of the CDR3 is TGCAGCGTTGGCCGGACAGGGACCTCTGGAAACACCATATATTTT. As protein: CSVGRTGTSGNTIYF.

The J gene is TRBJ2-7, the V gene TRBV5-1; D unresolved. The V gene lost 3 bases and the J gene lost 5 bases, with 9 bases spanning the gap. Germline-derived CDR1 and CDR2 are SGHRS and YFSETQ. This CDR3 has 12 residues. CDR3 loop: CASSSSGNEQYF. DNA of the CDR3: TGCGCCAGCAGCTCCTCAGGTAACGAGCAGTACTTC.